The clone carrying this TCR beta chain was observed at least ten times. Its target is not known. TCRdb independently ran MiXCR on the PCR reads; one entry per CDR3 protein. The table includes about 640,000 distinct CDR3 sequences, approximately 20% detected once. The record originates from a study of molecular identifiers for immune sequencing clone quantification. As for the study in general: With replicates, the RNA of around 18,000 or 91,000 naive CD8 cells was split five ways and four were sequenced. Overall study results and limits: Clones carrying above 20 RNA copies accounted for over 99% of effector molecules, under 1% in naive cells. Jurkat TCR RNA from one cell was spiked into approximately 1 million naive cells, and it was reportedly detectable there.

Sorted naive CD8 T cells were those defined as CD8+CD4-CCR7+CD45RA+. Germline V gene sequence: CDR1 SEHNR, CDR2 FQNEAQ (reference sequence). This CDR3 has 17 residues. The V and J ends lost 1 base and 4 bases, in that order; junction bases with no gene match: 7. This clonotype was sampled from a human donor in good health. Some libraries in this study had Jurkat cell RNA spiked in. V usage is TRBV7-9 and J usage is TRBJ2-2; 9 bases match TRBD2. Sample: naive CD8+ T cells from blood, with Jurkat cell RNA spiked in. Subset here: FACS-sorted CD8+CD4-CCR7+CD45RA+ naive T cells. The CDR3 sequence: CASSLDPGLALTGELFF. The DNA of the CDR3 is TGTGCCAGCAGCTTAGATCCGGGACTAGCCCTCACCGGGGAGCTGTTTTTT. Complete variable domain (other parts from reference TRBV7-9 and TRBJ2-2): DTGVSQNPRHKITKRGQNVTFRCDPISEHNRLYWYRQTLGQGPEFLTYFQNEAQLEKSRLLSDRFSAERPKGSFSTLEIQRTEQGDSAMYLCASSLDPGLALTGELFFGEGSRLTVL.